Listed here are 23 T cell receptor beta chains from one sample, sequenced in a study of OX40 agonist ivuxolimab in advanced cancers. The table came from immunoSEQ multiplex PCR; TCRdb's copy has only in-frame clones and leaves some out. The top ten hold 2.3% of the sample, which has tens of thousands of clones, around nine tenths seen once. The sample consisted of CD4+ or CD8+ T cells sorted from blood, taken in a trial of the OX40 agonist ivuxolimab. The receptors originated from an adult with an advanced solid tumor such as melanoma, head and neck, liver or kidney cancer.

This clone was counted once. V gene TRBV15 combines with J gene TRBJ2-1; 9 bases agree with TRBD1. Germline V gene sequence: CDR1 LNHNV, CDR2 YYDKDF (reference sequence). V dropped 0 bases and J dropped 13; count of bases not matched to a gene: 10. The CDR3 contains 15 residues. CDR3 sequence: CATSRDLTGGAAQFF. In DNA form, the CDR3 reads TGTGCCACCAGCAGAGATTTAACAGGGGGCGCAGCCCAGTTCTTC.

The chain carries TRBV28 and TRBJ1-2; 7 bases are shared with TRBD1. This CDR3 has 15 amino acids. V dropped 4 bases and J dropped 4; count of bases not matched to a gene: 9. Germline lookup yields CDR1 MDHEN and CDR2 SYDVKM. For the CDR3, the DNA is TGTGCCAGCAGTTCCCCTCCTGACAGGGTCTATGGCTACACCTTC. Amino acid sequence: CASSSPPDRVYGYTF.

The rearrangement links TRBV4-1 to TRBJ1-4; possible D gene TRBD1, 6 bases. Germline CDR1 reads MGHRA; CDR2 reads YSYEKL. This CDR3 spans 16 amino acids. Trimming stripped 0 bases from V and 0 bases from J, with 8 bases between. CDR3 sequence reads: CASSQEGGSTNEKLFF. CDR3 DNA sequence: TGCGCCAGCAGCCAAGAAGGGGGATCAACTAATGAAAAACTGTTTTTT.

This chain connects TRBV25-1 to TRBJ2-4; TRBD2 might be the D (6 bases). This CDR3 spans 16 amino acids. Germline lookup yields CDR1 MGHDK and CDR2 SYGVNS. The V and J ends lost 3 bases and 5 bases respectively, with 17 bases between them. The CDR3 coding sequence is TGTGCCAGCAGTGATCTTGGACTGGGAGGTGAAAACATTCAGTACTTC. Its translation: CASSDLGLGGENIQYF. The whole variable domain, remainder taken from reference TRBV25-1 and TRBJ2-4, is EADIYQTPRYLVIGTGKKITLECSQTMGHDKMYWYQQDPGMELHLIHYSYGVNSTEKGDLSSESTVSRIRTEHFPLTLESARPSHTSQYLCASSDLGLGGENIQYFGAGTRLSVL.

V gene TRBV10-2 combines with J gene TRBJ1-5, with D possibly matching TRBD1 (5 bases). There are 13 residues in the CDR3. V gave up 4 bases and J gave up 6 bases, with 10 bases separating them. Germline V gene sequence: CDR1 WSHSY, CDR2 SAAADI. CDR3 in amino acids: CASSVEGSQPQHF. In DNA form, the CDR3 reads TGCGCCAGCAGTGTAGAGGGGTCTCAGCCCCAGCATTTT.

The genes are TRBV4-3 and TRBJ2-1, with 7 nucleotides matching TRBD2. With V trimmed by 0 bases and J by 4 bases, 12 bases remained unmatched. CDR1 and CDR2 from the germline V gene are LGHNA and YSLEER. This CDR3 is built from 18 residues. CDR3: CASSQESWRLAEYNEQFF. In DNA, the CDR3 is TGCGCCAGCAGCCAAGAAAGCTGGAGGCTAGCGGAGTACAATGAGCAGTTCTTC.

CDR3 coding DNA: TGTGCCAGCTCATTACAGGGTCCTGGGGCCAACGTCCTGACTTTC. Protein: CASSLQGPGANVLTF. V gene TRBV18 combines with J gene TRBJ2-6, with D tentatively TRBD1 (6 bases). The germline CDR1 and CDR2 sequences are KGHSH and LQKENI. The length of the CDR3 is 15 residues. V was trimmed by 5 bases and J by 2 bases, leaving 10 bases between them.

This rearrangement joins TRBV27 to TRBJ2-7, with 7 bases lining up with TRBD1. The V segment lost 3 bases and the J segment 0 bases; nucleotides outside the gene matches: 5. This CDR3 spans 15 amino acids. Germline V gene data show CDR1 as MNHEY and CDR2 as SMNVEV (reference sequence). The CDR3 sequence: CASSFLGTDSYEQYF. In DNA form, the CDR3 reads TGTGCCAGCAGTTTTCTCGGGACAGACTCCTACGAGCAGTACTTC.

The chain is built from TRBV6-1 and TRBJ2-1; 10 nucleotides match TRBD2. Per germline, CDR1 MNHNS and CDR2 SASEGT. Trimming removed 7 bases from V and 5 bases from J; junction bases left unmatched: 5. There are 14 residues in the CDR3. CDR3 sequence reads: CASIRTSGNNEQFF. In nucleotides, the CDR3 is TGTGCCAGCATTAGGACTAGCGGCAACAATGAGCAGTTCTTC.

The chain uses TRBV19 and TRBJ2-5; D perhaps matches TRBD1 (6 bases). The ends were cut back, 6 bases at V and 2 bases at J, with 13 bases in the middle. CDR3 size: 14 residues. Germline V gene lookup returns CDR1 LNHDA and CDR2 SQIVND (reference sequence). Here the CDR3 DNA reads TGTGCCAGTAGACAGGGTTGGGGTCAAGAGACCCAGTACTTC. Translation gives CASRQGWGQETQYF.

The chain combines TRBV4-2 with TRBJ2-7, with a tentative D call TRBD2 (5 bases). V was shortened by 0 bases and J by 9 bases, with 12 bases between the two germline ends. This CDR3 is built from 13 residues. Germline V lookup: CDR1 LGHNA, CDR2 YNFKEQ. The CDR3 nucleotides read TGTGCCAGCAGCCAAGATGGGAGCTCCCCGCAGTACTTC. Protein product: CASSQDGSSPQYF.

The chain couples TRBV4-3 to TRBJ2-3; the D is unclear. Germline V gene sequence: CDR1 LGHNA, CDR2 YSLEER. Trimming took 2 bases from V and 2 from J, leaving 8 bases between them. CDR3 length equals 14 residues. The CDR3 DNA sequence: TGCGCCAGCAGCCAACAGCCTTCCACAGATACGCAGTATTTT. It yields the protein CASSQQPSTDTQYF.

The chain uses TRBV18 and TRBJ2-7; 11 nucleotides line up with TRBD1. The CDR3 totals 17 residues. Germline V lookup: CDR1 KGHSH, CDR2 LQKENI. After removal of 1 base from V and 5 bases from J, the junction contained 10 bases not matched to a gene. CDR3 coding DNA: TGTGCCAGCTCACCACAATCCCTGCGGGACAGGGGGAACGAGCAGTACTTC. Amino acid sequence: CASSPQSLRDRGNEQYF.

The chain joins TRBV6-6 to TRBJ1-2, with a weak D call TRBD1 (5 bases). With 2 bases removed from V and 6 bases from J, the gap between germline ends came to 10 bases. The CDR3 runs 13 residues. Looked up from germline, CDR1 is MNHNY and CDR2 is SVGAGI (reference sequence). CDR3 amino acids: CASSYPGVHGYTF. DNA for the CDR3: TGTGCCAGCAGTTACCCGGGGGTGCATGGCTACACCTTC.

The chain carries TRBV28 and TRBJ2-3; 9 bases fit TRBD2. The V gene end was trimmed by 6 bases and the J gene end by 1 base; junction bases not matched to a gene: 14. This CDR3 comprises 18 residues. Germline V CDR1 and CDR2: MDHEN, SYDVKM. The CDR3 sequence is CASSYTPFSGSGTDTQYF. The CDR3 bases are TGTGCCAGCAGCTACACTCCTTTTAGCGGGAGTGGCACAGATACGCAGTATTTT.

The chain recombines TRBV7-2 with TRBJ2-2; no definite D call. Deletions cut 4 bases from V and 4 bases from J, with 7 bases between. The CDR3 is made up of 13 amino acids. Germline values: CDR1 SGHTA, CDR2 FQGNSA. CDR3 protein: CASSSSFTGELFF. The CDR3 DNA reads TGTGCCAGCAGCTCCTCTTTCACCGGGGAGCTGTTTTTT. The full variable domain, in which reference TRBV7-2 and TRBJ2-2 provide the parts outside the CDR3, is GAGVSQSPSNKVTEKGKDVELRCDPISGHTALYWYRQSLGQGLEFLIYFQGNSAPDKSGLPSDRFSAERTGGSVSTLTIQRTQQEDSAVYLCASSSSFTGELFFGEGSRLTVL.

The CDR3 spells CASSIEPMVGLADNSYNEQFF. The CDR3, as DNA: TGTGCCAGTAGTATAGAACCAATGGTGGGACTAGCGGATAACTCCTACAATGAGCAGTTCTTC. The chain joins TRBV19 to TRBJ2-1; 11 positions match TRBD2. The ends lost 0 bases at V and 0 bases at J; junction bases unmatched: 13. Per the germline V gene, CDR1 is LNHDA and CDR2 is SQIVND (reference sequence). The CDR3 is 21 residues long. The full variable domain, completed using reference TRBV19 and TRBJ2-1, is DGGITQSPKYLFRKEGQNVTLSCEQNLNHDAMYWYRQDPGQGLRLIYYSQIVNDFQKGDIAEGYSVSREKKESFPLTVTSAQKNPTAFYLCASSIEPMVGLADNSYNEQFFGPGTRLTVL.

This chain links TRBV19 with TRBJ1-1; D perhaps matches TRBD1 (5 bases). Germline lookup yields CDR1 LNHDA and CDR2 SQIVND (reference sequence). The CDR3 is 14 residues long. Deletions cut 3 bases from V and 7 bases from J, with 15 bases between. The CDR3 DNA reads TGTGCCAGTAGTATGGGGGTGGAAAAAGATGAAGCTTTCTTT. It is translated as CASSMGVEKDEAFF.

The rearrangement links TRBV2 to TRBJ2-7; D is undetermined. Germline values: CDR1 SNHLY, CDR2 FYNNEI. Trimming took off 4 bases at V and 3 bases at J, with 10 bases between the two ends. The length of the CDR3 is 13 residues. In DNA form, the CDR3 reads TGTGCCAGCAGTGCCCGATTCGGCTACGAGCAGTACTTC. It is translated as CASSARFGYEQYF.

The chain uses TRBV9 and TRBJ2-1; 13 nucleotides align to TRBD2. Germline trimming cut 4 bases from V and 4 bases from J; bases unmatched to any gene: 11. Germline-derived CDR1 and CDR2 are SGDLS and YYNGEE. The CDR3 contains 18 residues. The CDR3 sequence: CASSPRGGLAGVYNEQFF. The CDR3, as DNA: TGTGCCAGCAGCCCCCGAGGTGGACTAGCGGGGGTATACAATGAGCAGTTCTTC.

The CDR3 sequence is CASSEAGDRYYGYTF. As DNA, the CDR3 is TGTGCCAGCAGTGAAGCTGGGGACAGGTACTATGGCTACACCTTC. V and J are TRBV6-1 and TRBJ1-2, with 8 bases fitting TRBD1. The CDR3 runs to 15 residues. Germline V gives CDR1 MNHNS, CDR2 SASEGT. Trimming removed 0 bases from V and 3 bases from J; junction bases left unmatched: 3.

The rearrangement links TRBV5-1 to TRBJ2-6; the match to TRBD2 covers 12 bases. V dropped 4 bases and J dropped 0; count of bases not matched to a gene: 5. The CDR3 runs to 18 residues. Germline V gene sequence: CDR1 SGHRS, CDR2 YFSETQ. The CDR3 is CASSLLAGGHSGANVLTF. DNA for the CDR3: TGCGCCAGCAGCCTACTAGCGGGAGGTCACTCTGGGGCCAACGTCCTGACTTTC. The whole variable domain, filled in from reference TRBV5-1 and TRBJ2-6, reads KAGVTQTPRYLIKTRGQQVTLSCSPISGHRSVSWYQQTPGQGLQFLFEYFSETQRNKGNFPGRFSGRQFSNSRSEMNVSTLELGDSALYLCASSLLAGGHSGANVLTFGAGSRLTVL.

The CDR3 loop reads CASSIEGRREQYF. CDR3 sequence (DNA): TGTGCCAGTAGTATAGAGGGCAGGAGGGAGCAGTACTTC. The rearrangement links TRBV19 to TRBJ2-7; TRBD2 is a possible D gene (5 bases). The CDR3 is 13 amino acids. Per the germline V gene, CDR1 is LNHDA and CDR2 is SQIVND (reference sequence). Trimming removed 0 bases from V and 7 bases from J, with 10 bases in between. Together with reference TRBV19 and TRBJ2-7, the CDR3 gives the full variable domain: DGGITQSPKYLFRKEGQNVTLSCEQNLNHDAMYWYRQDPGQGLRLIYYSQIVNDFQKGDIAEGYSVSREKKESFPLTVTSAQKNPTAFYLCASSIEGRREQYFGPGTRLTVT.